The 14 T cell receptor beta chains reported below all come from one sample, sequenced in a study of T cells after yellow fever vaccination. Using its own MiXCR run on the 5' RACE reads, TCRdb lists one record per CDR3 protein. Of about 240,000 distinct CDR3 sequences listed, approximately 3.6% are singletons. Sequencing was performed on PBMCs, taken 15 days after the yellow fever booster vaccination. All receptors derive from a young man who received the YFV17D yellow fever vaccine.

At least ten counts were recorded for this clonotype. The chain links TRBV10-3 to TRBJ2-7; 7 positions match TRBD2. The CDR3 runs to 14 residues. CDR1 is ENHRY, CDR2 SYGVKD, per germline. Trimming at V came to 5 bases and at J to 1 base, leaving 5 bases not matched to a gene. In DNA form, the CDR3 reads TGTGCCATCAGTACCGGGACTACTTCCTACGAGCAGTACTTC. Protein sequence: CAISTGTTSYEQYF.

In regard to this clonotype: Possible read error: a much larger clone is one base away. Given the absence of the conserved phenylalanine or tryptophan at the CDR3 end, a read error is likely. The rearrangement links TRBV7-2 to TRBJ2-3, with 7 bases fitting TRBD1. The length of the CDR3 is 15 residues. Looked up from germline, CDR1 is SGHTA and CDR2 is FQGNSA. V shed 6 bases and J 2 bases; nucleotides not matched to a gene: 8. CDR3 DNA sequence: TGTGCCAGCAGTCCTGCTAGGGGGCCCACAGATACGCAGTATTCT. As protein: CASSPARGPTDTQYS.

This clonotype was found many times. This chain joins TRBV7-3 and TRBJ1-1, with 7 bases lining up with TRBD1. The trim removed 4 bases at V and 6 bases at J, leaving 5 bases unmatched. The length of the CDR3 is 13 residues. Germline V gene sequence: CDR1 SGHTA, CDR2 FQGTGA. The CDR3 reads CASSWYRGSEAFF. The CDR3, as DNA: TGTGCCAGCAGCTGGTACAGGGGATCTGAAGCTTTCTTT.

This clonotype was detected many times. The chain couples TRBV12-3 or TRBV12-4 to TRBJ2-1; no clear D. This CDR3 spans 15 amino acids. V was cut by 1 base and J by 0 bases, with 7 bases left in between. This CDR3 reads CASSLGGNSYNEQFF. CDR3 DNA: TGTGCCAGCAGTTTAGGTGGGAACTCCTACAATGAGCAGTTCTTC.

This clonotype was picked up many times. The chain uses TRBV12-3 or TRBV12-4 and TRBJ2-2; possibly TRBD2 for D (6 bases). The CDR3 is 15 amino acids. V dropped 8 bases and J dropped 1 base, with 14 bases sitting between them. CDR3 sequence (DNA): TGTGCCAGCCGTCCCGGGAGATGGAACACCGGGGAGCTGTTTTTT. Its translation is CASRPGRWNTGELFF.

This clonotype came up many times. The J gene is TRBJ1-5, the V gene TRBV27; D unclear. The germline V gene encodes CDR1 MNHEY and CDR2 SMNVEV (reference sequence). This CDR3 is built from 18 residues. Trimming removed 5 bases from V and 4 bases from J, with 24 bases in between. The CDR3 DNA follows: TGTGCCAGCAGTCTACGTCCTTCGGGCAGCGCTCCTAATCAGCCCCAGCATTTT. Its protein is CASSLRPSGSAPNQPQHF.

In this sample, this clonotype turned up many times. CDR3 loop: CSVGNRGGGDEKLFF. The CDR3 DNA reads TGCAGCGTCGGAAACAGGGGAGGGGGTGATGAAAAACTGTTTTTT. V gene TRBV29-1 combines with J gene TRBJ1-4; TRBD1 matches 7 bases. The CDR3 totals 15 residues. Germline V gene lookup returns CDR1 SQVTM and CDR2 ANQGSEA. The junction had 13 bases not matched to a gene; V was cut back by 6 bases and J by 6 bases.

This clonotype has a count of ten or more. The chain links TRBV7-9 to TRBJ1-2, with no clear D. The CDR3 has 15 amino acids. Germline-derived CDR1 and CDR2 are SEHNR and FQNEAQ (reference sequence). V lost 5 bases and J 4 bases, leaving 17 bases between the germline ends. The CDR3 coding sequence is TGTGCCAGCAGCCCGTGGACGGGAAACCTCTATGGCTACACCTTC. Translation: CASSPWTGNLYGYTF.

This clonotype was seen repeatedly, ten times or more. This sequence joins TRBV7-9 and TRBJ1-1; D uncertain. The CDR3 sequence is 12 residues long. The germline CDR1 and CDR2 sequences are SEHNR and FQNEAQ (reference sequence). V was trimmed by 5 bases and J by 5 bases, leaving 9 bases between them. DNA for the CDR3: TGTGCCAGCAGCCTGGGGATGACTGAAGCTTTCTTT. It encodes CASSLGMTEAFF.

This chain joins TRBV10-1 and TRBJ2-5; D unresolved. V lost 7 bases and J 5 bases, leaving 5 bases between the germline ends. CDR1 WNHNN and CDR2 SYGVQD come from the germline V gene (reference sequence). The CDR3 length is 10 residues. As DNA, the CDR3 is TGCGCCAGCAAGTGGGAGACCCAGTACTTC. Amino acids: CASKWETQYF.

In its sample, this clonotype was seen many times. CDR3 loop: CASSASSGGSAGELFF. The CDR3, as DNA: TGTGCCAGCAGCGCCTCTAGCGGGGGAAGTGCCGGGGAGCTGTTTTTT. The chain has TRBV9 and TRBJ2-2; 10 bases match TRBD2. Germline V gives CDR1 SGDLS, CDR2 YYNGEE. This CDR3 has 16 amino acids. The V and J ends lost 3 bases and 6 bases, in that order; junction bases with no gene match: 8. The full variable domain, in which reference TRBV9 and TRBJ2-2 provide the parts outside the CDR3, is DSGVTQTPKHLITATGQRVTLRCSPRSGDLSVYWYQQSLDQGLQFLIQYYNGEERAKGNILERFSAQQFPDLHSELNLSSLELGDSALYFCASSASSGGSAGELFFGEGSRLTVL.

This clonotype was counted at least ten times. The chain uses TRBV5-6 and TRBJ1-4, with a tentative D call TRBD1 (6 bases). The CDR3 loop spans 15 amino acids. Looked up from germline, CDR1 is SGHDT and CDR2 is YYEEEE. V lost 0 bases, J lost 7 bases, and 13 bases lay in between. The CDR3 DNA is TGTGCCAGCAGCTTGGATCCCGGAGGGGGTGAAAAACTGTTTTTT. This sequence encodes CASSLDPGGGEKLFF.

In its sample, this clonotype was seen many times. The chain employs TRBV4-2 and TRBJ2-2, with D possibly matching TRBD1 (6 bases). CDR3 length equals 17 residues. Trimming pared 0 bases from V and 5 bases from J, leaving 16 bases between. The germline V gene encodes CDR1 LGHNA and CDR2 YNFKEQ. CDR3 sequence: CASSQEGDKRTTGELFF. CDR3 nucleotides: TGTGCCAGCAGCCAAGAGGGGGACAAACGAACAACCGGGGAGCTGTTTTTT.

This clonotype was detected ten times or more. The CDR3 loop is CASSLRDRDDTQYF. CDR3 nucleotides: TGCGCCAGCAGCCTTAGGGACAGGGATGATACGCAGTATTTT. V gene TRBV4-3 combines with J gene TRBJ2-3, with 9 bases lining up with TRBD1. J lost 6 bases, V lost 4 bases, and 5 bases had no gene match. The length of the CDR3 is 14 residues. Germline lookup yields CDR1 LGHNA and CDR2 YSLEER.